This T cell receptor (beta chain) is from a study of CD8 T cells in Susac syndrome. Random hexamers were used to reverse transcribe about 0.5 to 1 ug of RNA. TCRdb used MiXCR to reprocess the immunoSEQ multiplex PCR reads, holding one entry per CDR3 protein. The repertoire holds about 180,000 distinct CDR3 sequences, around 94% seen once, with 0.095% to 0.1% in the top ten. TEMRA cells were enriched by FACS, and CD4+ and CD8+ T cells were negatively isolated. The CDR3 extends over 16 amino acids. Germline V lookup: CDR1 MNHEY, CDR2 SMNVEV (reference sequence). Germline trimming cut 1 base from V and 6 bases from J; bases unmatched to any gene: 5.

Input material: CD4+ T cells from PBMCs. This TCR was sampled from a human donor with Susac syndrome. The V gene is TRBV27, the J gene TRBJ2-2; 10 positions match TRBD1. CDR3 DNA sequence: TGTGCCAGCAGTTTATGGTCTGGACAGGGGGCCGGGGAGCTGTTTTTT. Its translation: CASSLWSGQGAGELFF.